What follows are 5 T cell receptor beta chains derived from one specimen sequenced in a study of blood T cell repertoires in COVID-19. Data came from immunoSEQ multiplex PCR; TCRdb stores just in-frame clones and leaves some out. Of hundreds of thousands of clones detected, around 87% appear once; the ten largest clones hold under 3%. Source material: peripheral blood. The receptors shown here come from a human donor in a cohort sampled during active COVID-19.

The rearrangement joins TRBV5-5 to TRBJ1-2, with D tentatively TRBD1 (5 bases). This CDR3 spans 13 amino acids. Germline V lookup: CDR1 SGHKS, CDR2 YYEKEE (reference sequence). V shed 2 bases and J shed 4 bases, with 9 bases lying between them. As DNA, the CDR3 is TGTGCCAGCAGCTTTGGGGCTGTCTATGGCTACACCTTC. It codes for CASSFGAVYGYTF.

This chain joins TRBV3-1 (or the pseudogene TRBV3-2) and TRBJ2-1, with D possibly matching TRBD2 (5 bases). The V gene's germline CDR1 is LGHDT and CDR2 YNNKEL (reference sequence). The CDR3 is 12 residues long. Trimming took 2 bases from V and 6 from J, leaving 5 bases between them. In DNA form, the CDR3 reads TGTGCCAGCAGCCAAACTAGCAATGAGCAGTTCTTC. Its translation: CASSQTSNEQFF.

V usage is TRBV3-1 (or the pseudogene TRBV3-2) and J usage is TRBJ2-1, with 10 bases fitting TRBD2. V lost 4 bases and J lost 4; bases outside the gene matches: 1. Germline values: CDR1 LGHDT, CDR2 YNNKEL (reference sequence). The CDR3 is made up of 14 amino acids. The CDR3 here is CASSRTSGYNEQFF. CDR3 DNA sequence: TGTGCCAGCAGCCGGACTAGCGGTTACAATGAGCAGTTCTTC.

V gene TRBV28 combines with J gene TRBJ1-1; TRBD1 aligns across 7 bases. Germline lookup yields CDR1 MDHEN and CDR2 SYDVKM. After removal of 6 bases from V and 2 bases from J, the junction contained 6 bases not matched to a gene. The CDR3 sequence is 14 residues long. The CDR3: CASSPDRVNTEAFF. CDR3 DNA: TGTGCCAGCAGCCCTGACAGGGTTAACACTGAAGCTTTCTTT. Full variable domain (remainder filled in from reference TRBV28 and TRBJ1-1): DVKVTQSSRYLVKRTGEKVFLECVQDMDHENMFWYRQDPGLGLRLIYFSYDVKMKEKGDIPEGYSVSREKKERFSLILESASTNQTSMYLCASSPDRVNTEAFFGQGTRLTVV.

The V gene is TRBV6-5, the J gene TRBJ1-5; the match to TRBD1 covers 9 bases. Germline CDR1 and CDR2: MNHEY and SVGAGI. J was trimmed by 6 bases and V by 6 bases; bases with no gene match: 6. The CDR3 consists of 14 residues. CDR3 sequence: CASRDRGEIQPQHF. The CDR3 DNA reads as TGTGCCAGCAGGGACAGGGGAGAGATTCAGCCCCAGCATTTT.